The clone carrying this T cell receptor (beta chain) was counted ten times or more. Its antigen is not identified. The V gene's germline CDR1 is MNHEY and CDR2 SVGAGI. This CDR3 is 17 amino acids long. V shed 2 bases and J 4 bases; nucleotides not matched to a gene: 10. The sample originates from a study of response to subunit inactivated influenza vaccine. Study-wide findings and caveats: It was suggested by the authors that few new T cells are recruited by each seasonal influenza vaccination.

Via MiXCR, TCRdb re-called the RT-PCR reads, giving one row per CDR3 protein. The top ten hold roughly a tenth of the sample, which has hundreds of thousands of distinct CDR3 sequences, about 10% seen once. The V gene is TRBV6-5, the J gene TRBJ2-7; 11 positions agree with TRBD1. The specimen was PBMCs from blood, collected on the day of vaccination. The TCR sequence derives from a man aged 45 to 65 who received an inactivated influenza vaccine. CDR3 loop: CASSYTAGQGAPYEQYF. Here the CDR3 DNA reads TGTGCCAGCAGTTACACGGCTGGACAGGGGGCGCCTTACGAGCAGTACTTC.